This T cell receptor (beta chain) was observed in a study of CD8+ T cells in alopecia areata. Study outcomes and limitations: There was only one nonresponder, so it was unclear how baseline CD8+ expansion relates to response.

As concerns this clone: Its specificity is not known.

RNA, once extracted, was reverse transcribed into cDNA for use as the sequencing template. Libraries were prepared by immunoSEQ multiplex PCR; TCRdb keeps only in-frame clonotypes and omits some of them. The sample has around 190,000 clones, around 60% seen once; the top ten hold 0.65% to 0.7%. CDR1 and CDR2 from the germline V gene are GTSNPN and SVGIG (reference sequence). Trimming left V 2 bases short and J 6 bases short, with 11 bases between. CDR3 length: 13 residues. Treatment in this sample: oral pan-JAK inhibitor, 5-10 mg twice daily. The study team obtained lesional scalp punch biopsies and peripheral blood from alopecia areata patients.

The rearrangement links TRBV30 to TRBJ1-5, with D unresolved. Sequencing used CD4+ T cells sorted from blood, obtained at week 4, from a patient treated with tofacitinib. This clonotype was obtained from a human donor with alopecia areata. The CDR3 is CAWSTGDRQPQHF. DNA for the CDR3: TGTGCCTGGAGTACCGGGGATCGTCAGCCCCAGCATTTT.